These 5 T cell receptor beta chains were sequenced from one sample in a study of PD-L1 blockade in urothelial cancer. The table came from immunoSEQ multiplex PCR; TCRdb's copy has only in-frame clones and leaves some out. Among about 52,000 clones listed, approximately 80% were seen once. The sample was PBMCs, taken around atezolizumab (anti-PD-L1) treatment. All receptors derive from a man aged 35 to 55 with urothelial cancer.

The J gene is TRBJ1-1, the V gene TRBV5-1; tentative D call: TRBD1 (6 bases). The V end was cut by 2 bases, the J end by 2 bases, with 10 bases between. This CDR3 has 14 residues. Germline V gene data show CDR1 as SGHRS and CDR2 as YFSETQ. The CDR3 loop is CASSFQGPNTEAFF. CDR3 in DNA: TGCGCCAGCAGCTTCCAGGGGCCAAACACTGAAGCTTTCTTT.

The chain is built from TRBV7-2 and TRBJ2-1; D possibly corresponds to TRBD2 (5 bases). This CDR3 contains 15 residues. The germline gives CDR1 SGHTA, CDR2 FQGNSA. Trimming took 1 base from V and 7 from J, leaving 14 bases between them. The CDR3 nucleotides read TGTGCCAGCAGCTTAGAGGGAGTAAAGAGGAATGAGCAGTTCTTC. Translated, it gives CASSLEGVKRNEQFF.

This clone has more than one count but fewer than ten. The rearrangement links TRBV10-3 to TRBJ1-3; no clear D. This CDR3 has 11 amino acids. V was shortened by 8 bases and J by 4 bases, with 6 bases between the two germline ends. Germline loops: CDR1 ENHRY, CDR2 SYGVKD. CDR3 nucleotides: TGTGCCATCCAGGCGGGAAACACCATATATTTT. Its protein product is CAIQAGNTIYF.

CDR3 in amino acids: CASSLLARGTGSNEQFF. The CDR3 nucleotides read TGTGCCAGCAGCTTGCTTGCCCGAGGGACAGGATCAAATGAGCAGTTCTTC. This chain joins TRBV7-3 and TRBJ2-1; 8 bases align to TRBD1. V lost 3 bases, J lost 7 bases, and 14 bases stayed unmatched. CDR1 and CDR2 from the germline V gene are SGHTA and FQGTGA. The CDR3 loop spans 17 amino acids.

The chain is built from TRBV10-3 and TRBJ1-1; D ambiguous. CDR3 length equals 12 residues. Germline-derived CDR1 and CDR2 are ENHRY and SYGVKD. The V gene lost 4 bases and the J gene lost 8 bases, with 11 bases spanning the gap. This CDR3 reads CAISVSASEAFF. The CDR3 DNA reads TGTGCCATCAGTGTGTCGGCCTCCGAAGCTTTCTTT.